This T cell receptor (beta chain) was obtained from a study of T cells in Graves' hyperthyroidism and ophthalmopathy. General study findings and limits: Most expanded thyroid clonotypes above 0.001 recurred in blood.

For this clonotype: What it binds is not known.

Diagnoses were established using clinical symptoms, serum thyroxine and TRAb, thyroid ultrasound and orbital computed tomography. The CDR3 covers 15 residues. Germline CDR1 and CDR2: SGHVS and FQNEAQ. V dropped 0 bases and J dropped 5; count of bases not matched to a gene: 6. The source material, RNA transcripts, was used to amplify TCR beta CDR3 regions. HTBI primers drove first-round RT-PCR of the TCR CDR3. TCRdb reprocessed the multiplex PCR reads via MiXCR and lists one record per CDR3 protein. The table lists about 260,000 distinct CDR3 sequences, around 25% of them singletons. The rearrangement uses TRBV7-8 and TRBJ2-5; TRBD2 matches at 7 bases. Sequencing was performed on blood. The TCR comes from a man aged 35-49 years with Graves' hyperthyroidism that later progressed to Graves' ophthalmopathy. The CDR3 spells CASSLAGAGGETQYF. DNA for the CDR3: TGTGCCAGCAGCTTAGCGGGCGCCGGGGGGGAGACCCAGTACTTC.